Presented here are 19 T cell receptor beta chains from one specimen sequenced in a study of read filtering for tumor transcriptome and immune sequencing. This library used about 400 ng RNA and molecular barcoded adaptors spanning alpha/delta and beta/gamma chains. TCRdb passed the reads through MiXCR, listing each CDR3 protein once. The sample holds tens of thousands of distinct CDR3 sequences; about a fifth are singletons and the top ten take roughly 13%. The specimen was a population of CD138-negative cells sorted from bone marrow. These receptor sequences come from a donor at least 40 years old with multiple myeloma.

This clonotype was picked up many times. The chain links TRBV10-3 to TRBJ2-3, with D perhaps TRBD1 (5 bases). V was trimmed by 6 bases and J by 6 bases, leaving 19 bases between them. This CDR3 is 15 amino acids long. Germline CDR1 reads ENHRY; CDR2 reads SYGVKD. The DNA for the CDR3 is TGTGCCATCAGGGAACAGGTCAACCAGTGGGATACGCAGTATTTT. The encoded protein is CAIREQVNQWDTQYF.

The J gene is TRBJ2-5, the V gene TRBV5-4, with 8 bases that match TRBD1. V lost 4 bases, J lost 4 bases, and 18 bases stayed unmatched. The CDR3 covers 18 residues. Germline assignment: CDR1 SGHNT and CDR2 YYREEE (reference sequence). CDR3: CASSRGGAGQEVRETQYF. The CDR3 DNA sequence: TGTGCCAGCAGCCGCGGTGGCGCGGGACAGGAGGTGCGAGAGACCCAGTACTTC.

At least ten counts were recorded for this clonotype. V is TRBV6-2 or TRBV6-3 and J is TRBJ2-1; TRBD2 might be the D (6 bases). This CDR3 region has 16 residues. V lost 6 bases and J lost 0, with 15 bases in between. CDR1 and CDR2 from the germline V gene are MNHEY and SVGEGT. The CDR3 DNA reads TGTGCCAGCAGATGGGACTCCGCGAGCTCCTACAATGAGCAGTTCTTC. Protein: CASRWDSASSYNEQFF.

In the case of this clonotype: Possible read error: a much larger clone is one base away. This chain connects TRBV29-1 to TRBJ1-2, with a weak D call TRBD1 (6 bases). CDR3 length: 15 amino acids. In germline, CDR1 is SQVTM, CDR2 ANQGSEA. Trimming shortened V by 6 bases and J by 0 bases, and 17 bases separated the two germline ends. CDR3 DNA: TGCAGCGTCCCCGCGACGGGGGCGCCTAACTATGGCTACACCTTC. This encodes CSVPATGAPNYGYTF.

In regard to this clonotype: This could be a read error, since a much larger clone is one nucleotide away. As DNA, the CDR3 is TGTGCCAGCATTCCGAGTACTCAGCAGTACTTC. Translation gives CASIPSTQQYF. The genes are TRBV12-3 or TRBV12-4 and TRBJ2-7; no reliable D call. The CDR3 has 11 amino acids. The V and J ends lost 7 bases and 8 bases respectively, with 12 bases between them.

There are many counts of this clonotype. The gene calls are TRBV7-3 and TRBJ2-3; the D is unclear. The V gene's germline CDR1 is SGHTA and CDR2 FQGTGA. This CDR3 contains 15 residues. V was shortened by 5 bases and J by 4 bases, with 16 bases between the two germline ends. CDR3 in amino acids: CASSAWASVSDTQYF. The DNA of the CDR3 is TGTGCCAGCAGCGCTTGGGCTAGTGTTTCAGATACGCAGTATTTT. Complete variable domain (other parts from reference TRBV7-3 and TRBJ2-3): GAGVSQTPSNKVTEKGKYVELRCDPISGHTALYWYRQSLGQGPEFLIYFQGTGAADDSGLPNDRFFAVRPEGSVSTLKIQRTERGDSAVYLCASSAWASVSDTQYFGPGTRLTVL.

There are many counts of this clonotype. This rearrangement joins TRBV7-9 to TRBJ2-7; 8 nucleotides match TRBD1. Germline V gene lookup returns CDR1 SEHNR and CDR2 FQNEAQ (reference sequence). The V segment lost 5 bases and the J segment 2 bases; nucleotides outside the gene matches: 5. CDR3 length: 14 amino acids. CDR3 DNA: TGTGCCAGCAGCGCCCCAGGGGGCGCCTACGAGCAGTACTTC. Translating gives CASSAPGGAYEQYF.

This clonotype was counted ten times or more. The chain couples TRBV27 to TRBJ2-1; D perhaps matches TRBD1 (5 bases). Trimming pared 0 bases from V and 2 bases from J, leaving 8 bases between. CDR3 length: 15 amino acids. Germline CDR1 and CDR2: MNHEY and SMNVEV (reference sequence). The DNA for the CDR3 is TGTGCCAGCAGTTTATCAGGGGTCCCCTACAATGAGCAGTTCTTC. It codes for CASSLSGVPYNEQFF.

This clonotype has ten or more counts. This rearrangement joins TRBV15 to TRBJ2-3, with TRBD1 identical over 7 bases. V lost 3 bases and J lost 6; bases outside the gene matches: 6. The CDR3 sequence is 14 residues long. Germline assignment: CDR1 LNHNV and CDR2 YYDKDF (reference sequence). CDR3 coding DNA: TGTGCCACCAGCAGCAGGGGGTCGGCGGATACGCAGTATTTT. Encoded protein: CATSSRGSADTQYF.

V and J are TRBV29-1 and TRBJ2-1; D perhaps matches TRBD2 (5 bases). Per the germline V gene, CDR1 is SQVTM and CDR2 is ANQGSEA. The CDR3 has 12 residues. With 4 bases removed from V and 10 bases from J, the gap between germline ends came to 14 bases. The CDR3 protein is CSVGRSGKEQFF. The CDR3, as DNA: TGCAGCGTTGGGAGGAGTGGGAAAGAGCAGTTCTTC.

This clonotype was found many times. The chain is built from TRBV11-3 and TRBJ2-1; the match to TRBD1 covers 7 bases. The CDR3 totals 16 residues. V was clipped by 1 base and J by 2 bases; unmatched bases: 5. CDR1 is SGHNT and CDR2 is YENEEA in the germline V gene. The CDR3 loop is CASSLVTGATYNEQFF. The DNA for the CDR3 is TGTGCCAGCAGCTTAGTAACAGGGGCCACCTACAATGAGCAGTTCTTC.

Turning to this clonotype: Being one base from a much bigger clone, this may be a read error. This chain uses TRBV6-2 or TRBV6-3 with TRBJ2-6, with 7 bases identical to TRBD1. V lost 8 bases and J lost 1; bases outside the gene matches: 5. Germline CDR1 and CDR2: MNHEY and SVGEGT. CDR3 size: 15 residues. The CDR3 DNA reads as TGTGCCAGCTGGGCAGGGGGTTCTGGGGCCAACGTCCTGACTTTC. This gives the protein CASWAGGSGANVLTF.

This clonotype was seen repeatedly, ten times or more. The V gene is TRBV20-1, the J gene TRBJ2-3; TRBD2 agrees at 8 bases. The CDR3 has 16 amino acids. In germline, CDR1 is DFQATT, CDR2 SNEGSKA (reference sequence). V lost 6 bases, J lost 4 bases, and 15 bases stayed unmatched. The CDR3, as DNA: TGCAGTGCCCTAAGGGTTAGCGGGAATCGTGCAGATACGCAGTATTTT. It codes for CSALRVSGNRADTQYF.

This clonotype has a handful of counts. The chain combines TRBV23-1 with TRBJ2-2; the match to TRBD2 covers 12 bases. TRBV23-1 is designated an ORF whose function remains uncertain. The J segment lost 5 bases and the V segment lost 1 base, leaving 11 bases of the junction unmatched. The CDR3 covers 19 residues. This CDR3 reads CASSQWTATSGRRTGELFF. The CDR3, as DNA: TGCGCCAGCAGTCAATGGACGGCGACTAGCGGGAGACGGACCGGGGAGCTGTTTTTT.

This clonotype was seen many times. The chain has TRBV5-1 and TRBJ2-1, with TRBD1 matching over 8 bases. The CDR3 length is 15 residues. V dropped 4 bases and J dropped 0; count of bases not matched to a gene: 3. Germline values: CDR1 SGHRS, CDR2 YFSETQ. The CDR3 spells CASSGTGGSYNEQFF. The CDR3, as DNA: TGCGCCAGCAGCGGAACAGGGGGCTCCTACAATGAGCAGTTCTTC.

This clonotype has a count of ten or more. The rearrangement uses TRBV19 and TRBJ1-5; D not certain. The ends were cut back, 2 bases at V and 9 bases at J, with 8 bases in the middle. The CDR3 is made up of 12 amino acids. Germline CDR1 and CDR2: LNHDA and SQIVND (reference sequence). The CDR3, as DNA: TGTGCCAGTAGTATACCGACGGGGCCCCAGCATTTT. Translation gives CASSIPTGPQHF.

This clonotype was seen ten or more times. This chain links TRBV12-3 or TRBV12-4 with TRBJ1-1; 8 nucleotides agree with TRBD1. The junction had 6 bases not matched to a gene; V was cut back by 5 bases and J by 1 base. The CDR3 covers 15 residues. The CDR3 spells CASSPRGTGNTEAFF. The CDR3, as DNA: TGTGCCAGCAGTCCCAGGGGGACAGGGAACACTGAAGCTTTCTTT.

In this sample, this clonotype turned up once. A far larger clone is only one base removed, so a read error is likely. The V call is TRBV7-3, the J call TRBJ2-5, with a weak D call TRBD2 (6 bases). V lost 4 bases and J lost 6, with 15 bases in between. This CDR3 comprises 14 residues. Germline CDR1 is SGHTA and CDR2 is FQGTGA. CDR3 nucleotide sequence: TGTGCCAGCAGCTGCGGAGGGGTGATCAAGACCCAGTACTTC. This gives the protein CASSCGGVIKTQYF.

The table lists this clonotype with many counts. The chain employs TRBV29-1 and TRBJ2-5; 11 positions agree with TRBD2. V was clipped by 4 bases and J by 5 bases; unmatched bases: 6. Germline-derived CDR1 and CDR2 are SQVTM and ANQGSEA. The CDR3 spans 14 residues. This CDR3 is CSVVGSGGEETQYF. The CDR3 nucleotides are TGCAGCGTTGTCGGTAGCGGGGGGGAGGAGACCCAGTACTTC.